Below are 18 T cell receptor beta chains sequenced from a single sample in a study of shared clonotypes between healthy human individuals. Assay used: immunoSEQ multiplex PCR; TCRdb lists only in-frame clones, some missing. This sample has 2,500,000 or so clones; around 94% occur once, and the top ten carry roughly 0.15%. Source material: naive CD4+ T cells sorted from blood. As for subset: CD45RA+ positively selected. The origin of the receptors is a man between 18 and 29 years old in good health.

As DNA, the CDR3 is TGTGCCAGCAGTCTTGGGACACTACTGGAGCGGGAAAAACTGTTTTTT. Translation: CASSLGTLLEREKLFF. This sequence joins TRBV28 and TRBJ1-4; possible D gene TRBD1, 6 bases. With 5 bases removed from V and 8 bases from J, the gap between germline ends came to 21 bases. Germline CDR1 and CDR2: MDHEN and SYDVKM. The CDR3 runs 16 residues.

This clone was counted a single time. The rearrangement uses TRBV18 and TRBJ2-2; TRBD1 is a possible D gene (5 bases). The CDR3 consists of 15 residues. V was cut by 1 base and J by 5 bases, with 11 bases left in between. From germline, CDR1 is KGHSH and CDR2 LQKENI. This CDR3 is CASSPRDGATGELFF. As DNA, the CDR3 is TGTGCCAGCTCACCACGAGATGGGGCAACCGGGGAGCTGTTTTTT.

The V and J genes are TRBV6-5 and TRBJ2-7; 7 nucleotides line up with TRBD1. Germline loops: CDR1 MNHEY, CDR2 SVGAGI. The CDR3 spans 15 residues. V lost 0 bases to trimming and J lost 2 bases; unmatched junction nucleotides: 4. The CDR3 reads CASSYSTGMAYEQYF. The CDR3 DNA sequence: TGTGCCAGCAGTTACTCGACAGGGATGGCCTACGAGCAGTACTTC.

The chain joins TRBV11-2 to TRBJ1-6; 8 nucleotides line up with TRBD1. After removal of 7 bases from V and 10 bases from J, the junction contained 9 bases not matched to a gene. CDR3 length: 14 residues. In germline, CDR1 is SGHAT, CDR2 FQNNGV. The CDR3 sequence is CASNGQGAGSPLHF. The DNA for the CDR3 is TGTGCCAGCAACGGACAGGGAGCGGGATCACCCCTCCACTTT.

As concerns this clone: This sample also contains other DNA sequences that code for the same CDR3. The DNA of the CDR3 is TGTGCCAGCAGCTTAGGTGGCAGCACAGATACGCAGTATTTT. It yields the protein CASSLGGSTDTQYF. V usage is TRBV11-2 and J usage is TRBJ2-3; D is ambiguous. The V and J ends lost 1 base and 0 bases respectively, with 5 bases between them. The germline V gene has CDR1 SGHAT and CDR2 FQNNGV. This CDR3 is built from 14 residues. Full variable domain (missing parts from reference TRBV11-2 and TRBJ2-3): EAGVAQSPRYKIIEKRQSVAFWCNPISGHATLYWYQQILGQGPKLLIQFQNNGVVDDSQLPKDRFSAERLKGVDSTLKIQPAKLEDSAVYLCASSLGGSTDTQYFGPGTRLTVL.

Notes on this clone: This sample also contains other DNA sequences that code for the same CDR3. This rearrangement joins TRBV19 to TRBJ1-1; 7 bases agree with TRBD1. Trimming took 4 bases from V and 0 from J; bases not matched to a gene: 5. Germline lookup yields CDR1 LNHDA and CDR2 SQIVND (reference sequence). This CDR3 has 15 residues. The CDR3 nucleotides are TGTGCCAGTAGTACCGGACAGGTCCTGAACACTGAAGCTTTCTTT. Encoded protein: CASSTGQVLNTEAFF.

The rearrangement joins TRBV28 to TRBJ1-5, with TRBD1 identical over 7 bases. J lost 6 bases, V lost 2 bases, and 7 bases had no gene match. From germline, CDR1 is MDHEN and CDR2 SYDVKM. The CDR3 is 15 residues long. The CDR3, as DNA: TGTGCCAGCAGTTTAGAGACAGGGATAAGTCAGCCCCAGCATTTT. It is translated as CASSLETGISQPQHF.

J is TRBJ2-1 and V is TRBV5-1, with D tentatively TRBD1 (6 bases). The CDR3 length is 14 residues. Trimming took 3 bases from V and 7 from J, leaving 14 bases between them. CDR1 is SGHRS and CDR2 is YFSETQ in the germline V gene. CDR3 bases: TGCGCCAGCAGCTCGTTAACAGGGTCGAATGAGCAGTTCTTC. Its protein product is CASSSLTGSNEQFF.

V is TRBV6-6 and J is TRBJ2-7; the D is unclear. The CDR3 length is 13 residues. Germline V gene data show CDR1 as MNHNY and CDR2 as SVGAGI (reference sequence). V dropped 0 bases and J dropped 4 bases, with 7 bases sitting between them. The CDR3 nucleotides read TGTGCCAGCAGTTACTCCGTTACATACGAGCAGTACTTC. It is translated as CASSYSVTYEQYF.

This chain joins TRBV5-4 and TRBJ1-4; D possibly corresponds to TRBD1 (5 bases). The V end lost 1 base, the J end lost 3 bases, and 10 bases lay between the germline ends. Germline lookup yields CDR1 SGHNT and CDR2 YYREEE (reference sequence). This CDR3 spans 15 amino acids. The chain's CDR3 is CASSLQGRANEKLFF. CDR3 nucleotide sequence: TGTGCCAGCAGCTTGCAGGGAAGGGCTAATGAAAAACTGTTTTTT. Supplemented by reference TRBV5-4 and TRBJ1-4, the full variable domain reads ETGVTQSPTHLIKTRGQQVTLRCSSQSGHNTVSWYQQALGQGPQFIFQYYREEENGRGNFPPRFSGLQFPNYSSELNVNALELDDSALYLCASSLQGRANEKLFFGSGTQLSVL.

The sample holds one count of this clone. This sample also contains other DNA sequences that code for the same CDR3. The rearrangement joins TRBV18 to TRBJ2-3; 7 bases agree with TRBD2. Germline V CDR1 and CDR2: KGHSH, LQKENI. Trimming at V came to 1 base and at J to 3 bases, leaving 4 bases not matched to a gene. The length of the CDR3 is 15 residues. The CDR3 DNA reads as TGTGCCAGCTCACCACTCGCGGGAGTAACAGATACGCAGTATTTT. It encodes CASSPLAGVTDTQYF.

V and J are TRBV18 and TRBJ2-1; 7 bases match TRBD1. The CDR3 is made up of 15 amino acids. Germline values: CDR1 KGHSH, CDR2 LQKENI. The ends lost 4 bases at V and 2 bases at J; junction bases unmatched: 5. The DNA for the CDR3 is TGTGCCAGCTCACGGACGGGACAGACCTACAATGAGCAGTTCTTC. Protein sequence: CASSRTGQTYNEQFF. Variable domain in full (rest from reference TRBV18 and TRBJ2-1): NAGVMQNPRHLVRRRGQEARLRCSPMKGHSHVYWYRQLPEEGLKFMVYLQKENIIDESGMPKERFSAEFPKEGPSILRIQQVVRGDSAAYFCASSRTGQTYNEQFFGPGTRLTVL.

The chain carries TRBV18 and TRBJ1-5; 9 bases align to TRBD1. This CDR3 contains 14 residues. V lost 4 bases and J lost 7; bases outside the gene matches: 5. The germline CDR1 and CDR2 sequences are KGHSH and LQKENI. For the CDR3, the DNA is TGTGCCAGCTCACGGACAGGGGTTGGCCAGCCCCAGCATTTT. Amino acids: CASSRTGVGQPQHF. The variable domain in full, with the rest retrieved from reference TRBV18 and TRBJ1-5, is NAGVMQNPRHLVRRRGQEARLRCSPMKGHSHVYWYRQLPEEGLKFMVYLQKENIIDESGMPKERFSAEFPKEGPSILRIQQVVRGDSAAYFCASSRTGVGQPQHFGDGTRLSIL.

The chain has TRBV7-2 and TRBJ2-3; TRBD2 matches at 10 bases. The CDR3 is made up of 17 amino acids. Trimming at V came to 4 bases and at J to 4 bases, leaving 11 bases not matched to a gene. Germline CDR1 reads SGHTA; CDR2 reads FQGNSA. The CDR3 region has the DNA TGTGCCAGCAGCTGGGGGACTAGCGTACGTGGGGCAGATACGCAGTATTTT. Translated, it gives CASSWGTSVRGADTQYF.

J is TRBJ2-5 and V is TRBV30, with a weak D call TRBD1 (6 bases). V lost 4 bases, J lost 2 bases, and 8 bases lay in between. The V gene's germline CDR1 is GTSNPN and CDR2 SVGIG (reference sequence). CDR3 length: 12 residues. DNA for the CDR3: TGTGCCTGGACAGGGGTTCAAGAGACCCAGTACTTC. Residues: CAWTGVQETQYF.

The CDR3, as DNA: TGTGCCAGCAGGGGGGTAGGAGAGACCCAGTACTTC. Translation gives CASRGVGETQYF. The gene calls are TRBV6-6 and TRBJ2-5; D is perhaps TRBD1 or TRBD2 (5 bases each). Germline lookup yields CDR1 MNHNY and CDR2 SVGAGI (reference sequence). This CDR3 has 12 residues. With 6 bases removed from V and 4 bases from J, the gap between germline ends came to 9 bases.

The CDR3 nucleotides read TGTGCCAGCAACCGGGAACGCGATGGGGAGCAGTACTTC. It codes for CASNRERDGEQYF. V is TRBV2 and J is TRBJ2-7; D may be TRBD2 (5 bases). Trimming removed 7 bases from V and 7 bases from J, with 17 bases in between. Germline CDR1 and CDR2: SNHLY and FYNNEI. This CDR3 spans 13 amino acids.

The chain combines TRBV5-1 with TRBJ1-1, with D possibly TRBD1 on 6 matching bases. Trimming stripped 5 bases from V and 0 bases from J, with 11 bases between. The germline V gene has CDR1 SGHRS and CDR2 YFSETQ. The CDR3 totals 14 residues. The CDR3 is CASRAGTLNTEAFF. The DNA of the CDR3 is TGCGCCAGCAGGGCCGGGACACTGAACACTGAAGCTTTCTTT. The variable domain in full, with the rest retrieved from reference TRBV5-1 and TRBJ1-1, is KAGVTQTPRYLIKTRGQQVTLSCSPISGHRSVSWYQQTPGQGLQFLFEYFSETQRNKGNFPGRFSGRQFSNSRSEMNVSTLELGDSALYLCASRAGTLNTEAFFGQGTRLTVV.